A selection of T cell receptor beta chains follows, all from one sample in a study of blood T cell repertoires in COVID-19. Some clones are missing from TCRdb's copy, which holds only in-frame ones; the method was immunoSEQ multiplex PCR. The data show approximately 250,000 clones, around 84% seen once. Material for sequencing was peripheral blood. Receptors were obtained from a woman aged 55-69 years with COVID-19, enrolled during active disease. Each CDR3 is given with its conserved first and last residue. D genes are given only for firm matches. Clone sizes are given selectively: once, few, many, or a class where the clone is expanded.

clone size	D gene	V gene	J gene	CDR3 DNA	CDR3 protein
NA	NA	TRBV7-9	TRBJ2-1	TGTGCCAGCAGCTTAAAATTTAGCGCTTACAATGAGCAGTTCTTC	CASSLKFSAYNEQFF
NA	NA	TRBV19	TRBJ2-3	TGTGCCAGTAGTATCGCCCTTAGAACAGATACGCAGTATTTT	CASSIALRTDTQYF
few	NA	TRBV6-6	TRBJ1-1	TGTGCCAGCAGTTTCGGACAGTACACTGAAGCTTTCTTT	CASSFGQYTEAFF
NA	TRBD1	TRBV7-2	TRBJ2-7	TGTGCCAGCAGCTTAGCCGGGACAGCTTATTACTACGAGCAGTACTTC	CASSLAGTAYYYEQYF
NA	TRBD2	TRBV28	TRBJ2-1	TGTGCCAGCAGTTCATTAGCGGGAGGCGTCTACAATGAGCAGTTCTTC	CASSSLAGGVYNEQFF
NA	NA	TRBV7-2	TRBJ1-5	TGTGCCAGCAGCTTAAGACAGGCCCAGCCCCAGCATTTT	CASSLRQAQPQHF
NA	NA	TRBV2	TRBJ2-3	TGTGCCAGCAGTGAACTTGGCGGAGCCACAGATACGCAGTATTTT	CASSELGGATDTQYF
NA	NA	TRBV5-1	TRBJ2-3	TGCGCCAGCAGCTTAAGGGGTGCGGGAGTAGGGGGAGATACGCAGTATTTT	CASSLRGAGVGGDTQYF
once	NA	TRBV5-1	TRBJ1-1	TGCGCCAGCAGCCTGACGACAGATTCGAACACTGAAGCTTTCTTT	CASSLTTDSNTEAFF
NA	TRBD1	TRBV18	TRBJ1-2	TGTGCCAGCTCACCAGAGACAGGGGGTAACTATGGCTACACCTTC	CASSPETGGNYGYTF
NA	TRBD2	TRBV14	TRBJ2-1	TGTGCCAGCAGCCAGACTAGCGGGGGCTACAATGAGCAGTTCTTC	CASSQTSGGYNEQFF
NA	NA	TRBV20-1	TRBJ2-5	TGCAGTGCTAGCTTCCAAGAGACCCAGTACTTC	CSASFQETQYF
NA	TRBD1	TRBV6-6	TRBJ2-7	TGTGCCAGCAGTCCGACAGGGGGCAGCTCCTACGAGCAGTACTTC	CASSPTGGSSYEQYF
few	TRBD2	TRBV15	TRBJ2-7	TGTGCCACCAGCAGAGTAGCGGGACCCTACGAGCAGTACTTC	CATSRVAGPYEQYF
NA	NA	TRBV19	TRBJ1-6	TGTGCCAGTAGTATAAAAGCCCCGAATTCACCCCTCCACTTT	CASSIKAPNSPLHF
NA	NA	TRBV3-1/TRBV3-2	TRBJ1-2	TGTGCCAGCAGCCAAGAAACGGGTCCTGGTACCTTC	CASSQETGPGTF
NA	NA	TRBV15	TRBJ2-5	TGTGCCACCAGCAGAGAACATAGCAGATTACAAGAGACCCAGTACTTC	CATSREHSRLQETQYF
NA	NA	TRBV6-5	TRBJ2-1	TGTGCCAGCAGCCGGGGGCCTTCAGCGGGGAATGAGCAGTTCTTC	CASSRGPSAGNEQFF
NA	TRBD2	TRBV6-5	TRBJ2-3	TGTGCCAGCAGTTACTCAAGCGGGATTGGGACAGATACGCAGTATTTT	CASSYSSGIGTDTQYF
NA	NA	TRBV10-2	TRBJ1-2	TGCGCCAGCAGTCCAGGGGTAGGCGTCGGAGGCTACACCTTC	CASSPGVGVGGYTF
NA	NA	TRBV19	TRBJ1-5	TGTGCCAGTAGTGACAGAAAACAGCCCCAGCATTTT	CASSDRKQPQHF
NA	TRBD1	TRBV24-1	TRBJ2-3	TGTGCCACCAGTGTGACAGGGGGCACAGATACGCAGTATTTT	CATSVTGGTDTQYF
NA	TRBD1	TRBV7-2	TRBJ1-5	TGTGCCAGCAGCTTCCCGGGACAGAGGTATCAGCCCCAGCATTTT	CASSFPGQRYQPQHF
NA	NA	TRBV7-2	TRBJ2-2	TGTGCCAGCAGCTTAGAGGGAGCCGGGGAGCTGTTTTTT	CASSLEGAGELFF
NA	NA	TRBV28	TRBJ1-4	TGTGCCAGCAGCCCCCCCGCCACAGGTCTGAGAGAAAAACTGTTTTTT	CASSPPATGLREKLFF
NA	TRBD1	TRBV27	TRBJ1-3	TGTGCCAGCACCCCGGACAGGCCCTCTGGAAACACCATATATTTT	CASTPDRPSGNTIYF
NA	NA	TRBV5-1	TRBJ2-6	TGCGCCAGCAGCTTGGATCCGGGTTCTGGGGCCAACGTCCTGACTTTC	CASSLDPGSGANVLTF
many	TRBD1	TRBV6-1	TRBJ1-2	TGTGCCAGCAGTGAAGAGACCCCGGGACAGGGACCTTATGGCTACACCTTC	CASSEETPGQGPYGYTF
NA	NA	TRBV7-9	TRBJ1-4	TGTGCCAGCAGCTTAGCCGGCAGGAACGAAAAACTGTTTTTT	CASSLAGRNEKLFF
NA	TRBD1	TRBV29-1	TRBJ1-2	TGCAGCGTTGAAGGGACAGGTACTATCGGGGGCTACACCTTC	CSVEGTGTIGGYTF
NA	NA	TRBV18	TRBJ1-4	TGTGCCAGCTCACCAGGGAGGACTAATGAAAAACTGTTTTTT	CASSPGRTNEKLFF
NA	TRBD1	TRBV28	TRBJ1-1	TGTGCCAGCAGTTGGGACAGGGAAAGTTCTGAAGCTTTCTTT	CASSWDRESSEAFF
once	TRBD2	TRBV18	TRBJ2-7	TGTGCCAGCTCACCACTCCGGCTAGCGGAAGTCGCGAAGTCCTACGAGCAGTACTTC	CASSPLRLAEVAKSYEQYF
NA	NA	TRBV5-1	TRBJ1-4	TGCGCCAGCAGCTTGCTTAGGGGGGAAAAACTGTTTTTT	CASSLLRGEKLFF
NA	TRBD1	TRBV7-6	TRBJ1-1	TGTGCCAGCAGCCCCCGACAGGGGGCGGACACTGAAGCTTTCTTT	CASSPRQGADTEAFF
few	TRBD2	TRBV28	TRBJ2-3	TGTGCCAGCAGTCCAACTAGCGGAGGGGTTAGCACAGATACGCAGTATTTT	CASSPTSGGVSTDTQYF
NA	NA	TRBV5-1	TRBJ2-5	TGCGCCAGCAGCTTTCCGGGGGACCAAGAGACCCAGTACTTC	CASSFPGDQETQYF
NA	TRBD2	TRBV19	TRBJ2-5	TGTGCCAGTAGTGGGGTAAGACTAGCGGGAGGCTCAGGCCGACTTGACTTC	CASSGVRLAGGSGRLDF
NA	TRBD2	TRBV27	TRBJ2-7	TGTGCCAGCACCAGTTTTGTCGCGGGGGCTAGCGGGAGATACGAGCAGTACTTC	CASTSFVAGASGRYEQYF
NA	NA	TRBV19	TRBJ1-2	TGTGCCAGTAGTAACGTGGCAGGGGCTAACTATGGCTACACCTTC	CASSNVAGANYGYTF
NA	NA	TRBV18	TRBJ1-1	TGTGCCAGCTCACAAGGGGTGGGAGGGATGAACACTGAAGCTTTCTTT	CASSQGVGGMNTEAFF
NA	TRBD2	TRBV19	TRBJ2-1	TGTGCCAGCGGGACTAGCGGATACAATGAGCAGTTCTTC	CASGTSGYNEQFF
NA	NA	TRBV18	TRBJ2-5	TGTGCCAGCTCACCAAGAAGGGGAGAGACCCAGTACTTC	CASSPRRGETQYF
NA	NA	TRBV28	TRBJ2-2	TGTGCCAGCAGCCTGGGACTGGTCACCGGGGAGCTGTTTTTT	CASSLGLVTGELFF
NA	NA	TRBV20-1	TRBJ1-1	TGCAGTGCTAGTTTTTCAGGGTGGGCCACTGAAGCTTTCTTT	CSASFSGWATEAFF
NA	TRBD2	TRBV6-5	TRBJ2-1	TGTGCCAGCACCCGGGGGGGTCTAAAATTTGAGAAGCAGTTCTTC	CASTRGGLKFEKQFF
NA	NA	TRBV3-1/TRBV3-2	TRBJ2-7	TGTGCCAGCAGCCAAGGGGCGACTAGGGCCTACGAGCAGTACTTC	CASSQGATRAYEQYF
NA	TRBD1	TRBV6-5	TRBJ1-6	TGTGCCAGCAGTTACTCAACAGGGGGTTCACCCCTCCACTTT	CASSYSTGGSPLHF
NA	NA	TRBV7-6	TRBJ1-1	TGTGCCAGCAGCTTAGCGCCCCGGCGGGGGAACACTGAAGCTTTCTTT	CASSLAPRRGNTEAFF
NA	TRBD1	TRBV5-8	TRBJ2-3	TGTGCCAGCAGCTTGGGACAGGGTGCAGATACGCAGTATTTT	CASSLGQGADTQYF
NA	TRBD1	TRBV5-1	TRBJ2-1	TGCGCCAGCAGCTTGCTCGGGACAGGATCTATCAATGAGCAGTTCTTC	CASSLLGTGSINEQFF
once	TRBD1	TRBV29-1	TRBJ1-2	TGCAGCGTTGGGACCGGGACAGGGGGCGGCTATGGCTACACCTTC	CSVGTGTGGGYGYTF
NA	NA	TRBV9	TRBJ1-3	TGTGCCAGCAGCGTACTTCCCCAAGGGGCTGGAAACACCATATATTTT	CASSVLPQGAGNTIYF